This T cell receptor beta chain was profiled in a study of T-cell reconstitution after alpha-beta-depleted transplantation in children. This clonotype was detected only a few times. As it was prepared, the TCRbeta library received unique molecular identifiers. TCRdb used MiXCR to reprocess the PCR reads, holding one entry per CDR3 protein. The table lists about 830,000 distinct CDR3 sequences, less than 20% of them singletons. The material was PBMCs, mostly from graft donor cells, obtained 360 days after TCRalphabeta/CD19-depleted stem cell transplant. The TCR was taken from a male patient between 10 and 17 years old who had a stem cell transplant for acute lymphoblastic leukemia, so the T cells may come from the graft donor.

Here the CDR3 reads CASSSDSRECRQFF. CDR3 bases: TGTGCCAGTAGTTCCGACTCCAGGGAGTGTAGGCAGTTCTTC. V gene TRBV19 combines with J gene TRBJ2-1, with D perhaps assigned TRBD1 or TRBD2 (5 bases each). The CDR3 totals 14 residues. Trimming took off 5 bases at V and 12 bases at J, with 20 bases between the two ends. Germline CDR1 LNHDA, CDR2 SQIVND (reference sequence).